This is a list of T cell receptor beta chains from one sample in a study of shared clonotypes between healthy human individuals. The data were produced by immunoSEQ multiplex PCR, yet TCRdb's version contains in-frame clones alone and is incomplete. The sample carries hundreds of thousands of clones, more than 70% recorded once. Sequenced sample: memory CD4+ T cells sorted from blood. The receptors were gathered from a woman under 40 in good health. The conserved cysteine and the conserved F or W are not part of the CDR3 here. Each record gives: V gene, J gene, clone size, CDR3 protein. Expanded clones are given a class, and other clones once, few, many or no size at all.

V: TRBV6-1
J: TRBJ2-5
size: NA
CDR3: AISELAGGPFETQY

V: TRBV28
J: TRBJ2-7
size: NA
CDR3: ASSLRQGRLEQY

V: TRBV7-8
J: TRBJ2-7
size: once
CDR3: ASSYTGVPYEQY

V: TRBV19
J: TRBJ2-1
size: NA
CDR3: ASSYDRVNEQF

V: TRBV28
J: TRBJ1-1
size: NA
CDR3: ASRSGWNTEAF

V: TRBV29-1
J: TRBJ2-7
size: NA
CDR3: SGSGGGYEQY

V: TRBV6-5
J: TRBJ1-1
size: few
CDR3: ASATSGGQAF

V: TRBV4-1
J: TRBJ2-1
size: NA
CDR3: ASSQDGASSYNEQF

V: TRBV6-5
J: TRBJ2-3
size: NA
CDR3: ASSRQVATDTQY

V: TRBV7-2
J: TRBJ2-5
size: NA
CDR3: ASSLVAGPYETQY

V: TRBV7-6
J: TRBJ2-5
size: NA
CDR3: ASSADWGHQETQY

V: TRBV4-2
J: TRBJ2-7
size: NA
CDR3: ASSQDRGGAYEQY

V: TRBV4-2
J: TRBJ2-5
size: NA
CDR3: ASSHTSGREETQY

V: TRBV4-2
J: TRBJ1-1
size: once
CDR3: ASSLKQTNTEAF

V: TRBV5-1
J: TRBJ1-2
size: NA
CDR3: ASSLSRDGGSKT

V: TRBV29-1
J: TRBJ2-7
size: few
CDR3: SVAVSSYEQY

V: TRBV9
J: TRBJ2-1
size: NA
CDR3: ASSLGLAGVISYNEQF

V: TRBV11-2
J: TRBJ2-7
size: NA
CDR3: ASTKSDRPSYEQY

V: TRBV6-1
J: TRBJ1-1
size: many
CDR3: ASSEAQGRVNTEAF

V: TRBV6-5
J: TRBJ2-5
size: few
CDR3: GGLAGTETQY

V: TRBV28
J: TRBJ2-4
size: NA
CDR3: ASSFRVELTKNIQY

V: TRBV28
J: TRBJ2-1
size: NA
CDR3: ASSQRDAGSYNEQF

V: TRBV28
J: TRBJ2-7
size: NA
CDR3: ASSPHRGKDYEQY

V: TRBV27
J: TRBJ1-2
size: NA
CDR3: ASSFISQAYGYT

V: TRBV29-1
J: TRBJ2-7
size: NA
CDR3: SVEDRFSSYEQY

V: TRBV5-4
J: TRBJ2-1
size: NA
CDR3: ASRNRIDNEQF

V: TRBV28
J: TRBJ2-7
size: NA
CDR3: ASSFMNEQY

V: TRBV7-9
J: TRBJ2-7
size: NA
CDR3: ASSLTAGRYEQY

V: TRBV27
J: TRBJ2-2
size: NA
CDR3: ASSPRWSSGKGMTGELF

V: TRBV28
J: TRBJ1-6
size: NA
CDR3: ASSLGTNYSPLH

V: TRBV5-6
J: TRBJ2-5
size: NA
CDR3: ASSFGSLKRETQY

V: TRBV28
J: TRBJ1-4
size: NA
CDR3: ASRTPSRGGEKLF

V: TRBV19
J: TRBJ2-3
size: NA
CDR3: ASSIGLWGLAGVPSTDTQY

V: TRBV19
J: TRBJ2-6
size: NA
CDR3: ASRQGSTSGANVLT

V: TRBV11-2
J: TRBJ2-1
size: NA
CDR3: ASSLGLAGVKQF

V: TRBV7-2
J: TRBJ1-1
size: few
CDR3: ASSPRTEAF

V: TRBV19
J: TRBJ2-5
size: NA
CDR3: ASSTLPGETQY

V: TRBV10-2
J: TRBJ2-2
size: many
CDR3: ASTGEVSNTGELF

V: TRBV7-2
J: TRBJ2-1
size: NA
CDR3: ASSLATSGEQF

V: TRBV9
J: TRBJ1-1
size: NA
CDR3: ATTWGGRGDATDTEAF

V: TRBV14
J: TRBJ2-7
size: NA
CDR3: ASSPPDRGHNEQY

V: TRBV7-3
J: TRBJ2-3
size: few
CDR3: ASSPGGGYTDTQY

V: TRBV5-1
J: TRBJ2-3
size: few
CDR3: ASSLAVVSTDTQY

V: TRBV19
J: TRBJ2-3
size: NA
CDR3: ASSPARGADTQY

V: TRBV19
J: TRBJ2-5
size: NA
CDR3: ASSLRLAGDQETQY

V: TRBV7-2
J: TRBJ1-2
size: NA
CDR3: ASSSYITNYGYT

V: TRBV18
J: TRBJ2-6
size: NA
CDR3: ASSPRVSGANVLT

V: TRBV18
J: TRBJ1-2
size: NA
CDR3: ASSPLLEKLPYGYT

V: TRBV2
J: TRBJ1-2
size: NA
CDR3: ASREGLNGGYT

V: TRBV7-9
J: TRBJ1-4
size: NA
CDR3: ASSFYALYRGDEKLF

V: TRBV27
J: TRBJ1-5
size: once
CDR3: ASSSRWGAGDQPQH

V: TRBV5-8
J: TRBJ2-7
size: NA
CDR3: ASRITAGKAYYEQY

V: TRBV28
J: TRBJ1-1
size: NA
CDR3: ASSFSREDTEAF